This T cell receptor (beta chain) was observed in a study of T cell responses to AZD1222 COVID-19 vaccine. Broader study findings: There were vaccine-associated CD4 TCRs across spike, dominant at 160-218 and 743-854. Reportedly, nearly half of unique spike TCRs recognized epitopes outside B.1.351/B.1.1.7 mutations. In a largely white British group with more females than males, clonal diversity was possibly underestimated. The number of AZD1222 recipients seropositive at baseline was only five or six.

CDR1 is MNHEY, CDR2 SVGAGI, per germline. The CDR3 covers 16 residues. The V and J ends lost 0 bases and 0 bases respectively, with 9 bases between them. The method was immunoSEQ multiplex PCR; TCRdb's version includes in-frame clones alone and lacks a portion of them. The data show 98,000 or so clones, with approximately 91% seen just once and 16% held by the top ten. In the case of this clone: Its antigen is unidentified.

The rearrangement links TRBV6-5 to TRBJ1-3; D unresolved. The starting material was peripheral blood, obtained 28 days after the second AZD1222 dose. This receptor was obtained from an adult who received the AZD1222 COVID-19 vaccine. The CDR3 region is CASSYSRAYSGNTIYF. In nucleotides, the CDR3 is TGTGCCAGCAGTTACTCGAGGGCCTACTCTGGAAACACCATATATTTT.